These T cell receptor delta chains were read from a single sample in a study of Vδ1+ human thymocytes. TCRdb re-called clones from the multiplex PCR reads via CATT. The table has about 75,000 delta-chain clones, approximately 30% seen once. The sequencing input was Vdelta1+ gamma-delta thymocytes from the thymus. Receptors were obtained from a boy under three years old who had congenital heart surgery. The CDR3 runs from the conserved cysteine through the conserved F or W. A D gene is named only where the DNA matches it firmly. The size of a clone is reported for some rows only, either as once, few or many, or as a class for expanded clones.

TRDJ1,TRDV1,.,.,CALGEILPLSSYTDKLIF,TGTGCTCTTGGGGAAATCCTACCCCTGTCCTCGTACACCGATAAACTCATCTTT
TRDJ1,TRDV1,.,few,CALGERRLPTLGDRTDKLIF,TGTGCTCTTGGGGAGCGCCGCCTTCCTACCTTGGGGGATAGGACCGATAAACTCATCTTT
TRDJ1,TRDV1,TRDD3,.,CALGEFALGDTSYKLIF,TGTGCTCTTGGGGAATTTGCTCTGGGGGATACATCATACAAACTCATCTTT
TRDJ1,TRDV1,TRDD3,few,CALGEKSTGESEYTDKLIF,TGTGCTCTTGGGGAAAAAAGTACTGGGGAATCAGAGTACACCGATAAACTCATCTTT
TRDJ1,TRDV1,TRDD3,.,CALGELYPRLGDTPHPCDKLIF,TGTGCTCTTGGGGAACTATATCCTAGACTGGGGGATACACCCCATCCCTGCGATAAACTCATCTTT
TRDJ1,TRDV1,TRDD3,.,CALGETPPSIWIHWGIPADKLIF,TGTGCTCTTGGGGAAACCCCTCCTTCCATATGGATCCACTGGGGGATACCTGCCGATAAACTCATCTTT
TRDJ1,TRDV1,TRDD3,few,CALGERGSTSGGLVSDTDKLIF,TGTGCTCTTGGGGAACGGGGATCGACGTCTGGGGGCTTAGTTAGTGACACCGATAAACTCATCTTT
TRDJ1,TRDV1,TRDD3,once,CALGETFTDTGGPGYTDKLIF,TGTGCTCTTGGGGAGACCTTCACGGATACTGGGGGACCGGGGTACACCGATAAACTCATCTTT
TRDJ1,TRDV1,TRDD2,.,CALGETSYLGGGSYTDKLIF,TGTGCTCTTGGGGAAACTTCCTACCTAGGTGGGGGTTCGTACACCGATAAACTCATCTTT
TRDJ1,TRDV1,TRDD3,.,CALGELLRSGDGTGEGRSKLIF,TGTGCTCTTGGGGAACTATTACGTTCCGGGGACGGTACTGGGGAGGGGAGGTCTAAACTCATCTTT
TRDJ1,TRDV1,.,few,CALGGYPTGLVYTDKLIF,TGTGCTCTTGGGGGATATCCTACGGGGCTGGTGTACACCGATAAACTCATCTTT
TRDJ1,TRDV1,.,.,CALETPGGDPAQGPTDKLIF,TGTGCTCTTGAGACACCGGGAGGGGATCCGGCCCAGGGGCCCACCGATAAACTCATCTTT
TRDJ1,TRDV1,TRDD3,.,CALGDPVVTWITGDQGTDKLIF,TGTGCTCTTGGGGACCCAGTGGTGACGTGGATTACTGGGGACCAGGGCACCGATAAACTCATCTTT
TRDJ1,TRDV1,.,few,CALGDFSSRPLRDDKLIF,TGTGCTCTTGGGGACTTTTCTTCCCGGCCTCTTAGGGACGATAAACTCATCTTT